These 26 T cell receptor beta chains were all obtained from the same sample, sequenced in a study of cytomegalovirus exposure and HLA in healthy donors. The PCR had 60 Vbeta and 13 Jbeta primers. Clones were sequenced by immunoSEQ multiplex PCR, and TCRdb holds only the in-frame ones, with some missing. The profile shows approximately 75,000 clones, less than 85% of them singletons. Material: PBMCs. The receptors derive from a male donor in good health and CMV-seronegative.

V usage is TRBV5-1 and J usage is TRBJ2-1; 10 bases agree with TRBD1. Germline CDR1 SGHRS, CDR2 YFSETQ. The V gene end was trimmed by 4 bases and the J gene end by 7 bases; junction bases not matched to a gene: 8. This CDR3 is built from 15 residues. For the CDR3, the DNA is TGCGCCAGCAGCCTAGGACAGGGGGGGGGTAATGAGCAGTTCTTC. Translating it yields CASSLGQGGGNEQFF.

The chain couples TRBV10-2 to TRBJ1-2; TRBD1 might be the D (6 bases). Germline V gene data show CDR1 as WSHSY and CDR2 as SAAADI. The CDR3 extends over 14 amino acids. V was pared by 2 bases and J by 4 bases, with 11 bases between. The CDR3 DNA follows: TGCGCCAGCAGTGAGGTGGGGGCTGGCTATGGCTACACCTTC. Protein: CASSEVGAGYGYTF.

This clone has a single count. V and J are TRBV2 and TRBJ1-1; 7 nucleotides line up with TRBD1. The CDR3 totals 15 residues. The V gene's germline CDR1 is SNHLY and CDR2 FYNNEI. The ends lost 7 bases at V and 4 bases at J; junction bases unmatched: 12. CDR3 amino acids: CASTNRDRGGTEAFF. CDR3 coding DNA: TGTGCCAGCACAAACCGGGACAGAGGAGGCACTGAAGCTTTCTTT.

The chain has TRBV19 and TRBJ2-1; 14 bases fit TRBD2. Trimming removed 1 base from V and 4 bases from J; junction bases left unmatched: 6. Germline values: CDR1 LNHDA, CDR2 SQIVND (reference sequence). This CDR3 region has 18 residues. The CDR3 sequence is CASSIGRGLAGVYNEQFF. The DNA for the CDR3 is TGTGCCAGTAGTATAGGGAGGGGACTAGCGGGAGTATACAATGAGCAGTTCTTC. The variable domain in full, with the rest retrieved from reference TRBV19 and TRBJ2-1, is DGGITQSPKYLFRKEGQNVTLSCEQNLNHDAMYWYRQDPGQGLRLIYYSQIVNDFQKGDIAEGYSVSREKKESFPLTVTSAQKNPTAFYLCASSIGRGLAGVYNEQFFGPGTRLTVL.

The chain recombines TRBV11-3 with TRBJ2-2, with a tentative D call TRBD1 (7 bases). The V and J ends lost 6 bases and 7 bases respectively, with 12 bases between them. The CDR3 is 13 residues long. CDR1 and CDR2 (germline): SGHNT, YENEEA. The CDR3 protein is CASSSGGIGELFF. As DNA, the CDR3 is TGTGCCAGCAGTTCAGGGGGGATCGGGGAGCTGTTTTTT.

The V call is TRBV7-8, the J call TRBJ1-2; D ambiguous. The V gene lost 1 base and the J gene lost 1 base, with 4 bases spanning the gap. CDR1 and CDR2 from the germline V gene are SGHVS and FQNEAQ. CDR3 length equals 13 residues. CDR3 sequence reads: CASSLDSNYGYTF. The CDR3 DNA is TGTGCCAGCAGCTTAGACAGTAACTATGGCTACACCTTC. The full variable domain, completed using reference TRBV7-8 and TRBJ1-2, is GAGVSQSPRYKVAKRGQDVALRCDPISGHVSLFWYQQALGQGPEFLTYFQNEAQLDKSGLPSDRFFAERPEGSVSTLKIQRTQQEDSAVYLCASSLDSNYGYTFGSGTRLTVV.

The sample holds a few counts of this clone. The V and J genes are TRBV6-6 and TRBJ1-6, with TRBD1 matching 7 bases. The CDR3 totals 15 residues. Unmatched junction bases numbered 12, after V lost 2 bases and J lost 14 bases. Germline V gene sequence: CDR1 MNHNY, CDR2 SVGAGI (reference sequence). CDR3 in DNA: TGTGCCAGCAGTTACCCAAGCCCACAGGGGCGGACCCTCCACTTT. Its translation: CASSYPSPQGRTLHF.

Only a few counts were recorded for this clone. The chain employs TRBV28 and TRBJ2-7; tentatively, D is TRBD1 (6 bases). Germline V gives CDR1 MDHEN, CDR2 SYDVKM. The V end lost 5 bases, the J end lost 0 bases, and 26 bases lay between the germline ends. This CDR3 spans 19 amino acids. CDR3 nucleotides: TGTGCCAGCAGTAATGGACAGTGGGGGCGACGATCCCCCTCCTACGAGCAGTACTTC. Protein product: CASSNGQWGRRSPSYEQYF.

This clone was observed once. The chain carries TRBV6-1 and TRBJ1-2; D remains ambiguous. CDR1 is MNHNS, CDR2 SASEGT, per germline. V lost 8 bases, J lost 4 bases, and 20 bases lay in between. The CDR3 runs to 15 residues. The DNA for the CDR3 is TGTGCCAGCCTTAAACGGGTGGCATCCCCCTATGGCTACACCTTC. Protein sequence: CASLKRVASPYGYTF.

Only a few counts were recorded for this clone. Here the CDR3 DNA reads TGTGCCAGCAGTGAAGGGACAGGGTCGAGAGTGTACTTC. Protein sequence: CASSEGTGSRVYF. This chain uses TRBV6-1 with TRBJ2-7, with 8 bases that match TRBD1. J lost 12 bases, V lost 1 base, and 8 bases had no gene match. The V gene's germline CDR1 is MNHNS and CDR2 SASEGT. The CDR3 is 13 residues long.

The chain recombines TRBV2 with TRBJ2-7; 12 bases are a match to TRBD1. Germline loops: CDR1 SNHLY, CDR2 FYNNEI. This CDR3 is built from 16 residues. Unmatched junction bases numbered 11, after V lost 6 bases and J lost 5 bases. Here the CDR3 DNA reads TGTGCCAGCAGGGGGGACAGGGGGCGGTGGTCTCACGAGCAGTACTTC. This gives the protein CASRGDRGRWSHEQYF.

The chain carries TRBV2 and TRBJ2-7; D is unresolved. Trimming stripped 5 bases from V and 3 bases from J, with 2 bases between. The CDR3 loop spans 10 amino acids. Germline V CDR1 and CDR2: SNHLY, FYNNEI. This CDR3 is CASSLYEQYF. The CDR3 coding sequence is TGTGCCAGCAGTCTCTACGAGCAGTACTTC.

The chain links TRBV13 to TRBJ1-5; TRBD1 is a possible D gene (6 bases). The CDR3 has 14 residues. The ends were cut back, 3 bases at V and 4 bases at J, with 10 bases in the middle. The germline CDR1 and CDR2 sequences are PRHDT and FYEKMQ (reference sequence). DNA of the CDR3: TGTGCCAGCAGCTTGGGGGGGCCGAATCAGCCCCAGCATTTT. Encoded protein: CASSLGGPNQPQHF. Drawing the rest from reference TRBV13 and TRBJ1-5, the complete variable domain is AAGVIQSPRHLIKEKRETATLKCYPIPRHDTVYWYQQGPGQDPQFLISFYEKMQSDKGSIPDRFSAQQFSDYHSELNMSSLELGDSALYFCASSLGGPNQPQHFGDGTRLSIL.

This rearrangement joins TRBV29-1 to TRBJ2-5; 9 bases line up with TRBD2. The V and J ends lost 7 bases and 11 bases, in that order; junction bases with no gene match: 20. Germline CDR1 reads SQVTM; CDR2 reads ANQGSEA. The CDR3 sequence is 15 residues long. CDR3 sequence (DNA): TGCAGCGCAAAAGTTAGCGGGGGCCATCTAGGGGAGCAGTACTTC. Its protein product is CSAKVSGGHLGEQYF.

The chain combines TRBV7-2 with TRBJ2-5; TRBD1 might be the D (5 bases). The J call is uncertain, as TRBJ2-7 better fits the DNA end. From germline, CDR1 is SGHTA and CDR2 FQGNSA. This CDR3 comprises 14 residues. CDR3 region: CASSLASQGSEQYF. In nucleotides, the CDR3 is TGTGCCAGCAGCTTAGCGTCGCAGGGCTCCGAGCAGTACTTC.

This clone was seen once. The chain carries TRBV2 and TRBJ2-2; weak D call: TRBD1 (5 bases). Germline CDR1 SNHLY, CDR2 FYNNEI. V dropped 4 bases and J dropped 5 bases, with 11 bases sitting between them. This CDR3 region has 14 residues. Here the CDR3 DNA reads TGTGCCAGCAGTGTACAGGTCGGAACCGGGGAGCTGTTTTTT. It codes for CASSVQVGTGELFF.

V and J are TRBV5-1 and TRBJ2-5; D is possibly TRBD2 (7 bases). Per the germline V gene, CDR1 is SGHRS and CDR2 is YFSETQ. CDR3 length: 15 residues. The V end lost 4 bases, the J end lost 2 bases, and 15 bases lay between the germline ends. The DNA of the CDR3 is TGCGCCAGCAGCCCCGGACAGCGGGGTCAAGAGACCCAGTACTTC. This gives the protein CASSPGQRGQETQYF. Variable domain in full (rest from reference TRBV5-1 and TRBJ2-5): KAGVTQTPRYLIKTRGQQVTLSCSPISGHRSVSWYQQTPGQGLQFLFEYFSETQRNKGNFPGRFSGRQFSNSRSEMNVSTLELGDSALYLCASSPGQRGQETQYFGPGTRLLVL.

The gene calls are TRBV9 and TRBJ1-2; TRBD1 is a possible D gene (6 bases). Trimming took 3 bases from V and 4 from J, leaving 16 bases between them. Germline CDR1 and CDR2: SGDLS and YYNGEE. This CDR3 contains 15 residues. CDR3 region: CASSAEPQDSYGYTF. Here the CDR3 DNA reads TGTGCCAGCAGCGCCGAACCCCAGGACAGCTATGGCTACACCTTC.

The genes are TRBV13 and TRBJ2-7, with TRBD1 matching over 9 bases. Losses at the gene ends were 9 bases for V and 5 bases for J; bases not matched to a gene: 14. Per the germline V gene, CDR1 is PRHDT and CDR2 is FYEKMQ (reference sequence). This CDR3 is built from 15 residues. CDR3 sequence (DNA): TGTGCCAGTGGGGCCCGACAGGGGGGCAGAAACGAGCAGTACTTC. It codes for CASGARQGGRNEQYF.

The chain recombines TRBV5-6 with TRBJ2-3; 14 bases fit TRBD2. In germline, CDR1 is SGHDT, CDR2 YYEEEE. V was pared by 2 bases and J by 6 bases, with 8 bases of the junction left unmatched. The CDR3 is made up of 17 amino acids. The CDR3 nucleotides are TGTGCCAGCAGCTTCCCGACTAGCGGGGGGGCCGTGGATACGCAGTATTTT. It specifies CASSFPTSGGAVDTQYF.

This clone was seen more than once but under ten times. The chain links TRBV7-6 to TRBJ2-1, with D perhaps TRBD2 (6 bases). The V end lost 5 bases, the J end lost 7 bases, and 18 bases lay between the germline ends. CDR3 length equals 15 residues. Germline values: CDR1 SGHVS, CDR2 FNYEAQ. This chain's CDR3 is CASSPRGSSINEQFF. CDR3 DNA: TGTGCCAGCAGCCCCCGGGGGAGCTCAATAAATGAGCAGTTCTTC.

The gene calls are TRBV30 and TRBJ1-5; D ambiguous. Germline lookup yields CDR1 GTSNPN and CDR2 SVGIG (reference sequence). The CDR3 is made up of 14 amino acids. The V gene lost 1 base and the J gene lost 2 bases, with 9 bases spanning the gap. The CDR3 loop reads CAWSAGLGNQPQHF. Written as DNA, the CDR3 is TGTGCCTGGAGTGCGGGGTTGGGCAATCAGCCCCAGCATTTT.

The chain links TRBV5-1 to TRBJ1-1; 9 positions agree with TRBD1. The V gene end was trimmed by 5 bases and the J gene end by 2 bases; junction bases not matched to a gene: 7. The germline CDR1 and CDR2 sequences are SGHRS and YFSETQ. This CDR3 is 15 amino acids long. The CDR3 sequence: CASREGTGYNTEAFF. In DNA form, the CDR3 reads TGCGCCAGCAGGGAAGGGACAGGGTATAACACTGAAGCTTTCTTT.

The chain couples TRBV28 to TRBJ2-1, with 10 bases fitting TRBD1. The germline CDR1 and CDR2 sequences are MDHEN and SYDVKM. With V trimmed by 5 bases and J by 9 bases, 10 bases remained unmatched. The CDR3 covers 15 residues. The CDR3 spells CASSPRDRGRFEQFF. DNA of the CDR3: TGTGCCAGCAGTCCAAGGGACAGGGGTCGGTTTGAGCAGTTCTTC.

V gene TRBV19 combines with J gene TRBJ1-2; a possible D gene is TRBD1 (6 bases). Germline V gene lookup returns CDR1 LNHDA and CDR2 SQIVND (reference sequence). V shed 7 bases and J shed 0 bases, with 12 bases lying between them. The CDR3 sequence is 14 residues long. The DNA of the CDR3 is TGTGCCAGTAAGGGGGACACCTCTAACTATGGCTACACCTTC. This encodes CASKGDTSNYGYTF.

V and J are TRBV11-2 and TRBJ1-2; possible D gene TRBD1, 5 bases. Deletions cut 5 bases from V and 5 bases from J, with 9 bases between. The CDR3 spans 12 residues. Germline CDR1 SGHAT, CDR2 FQNNGV. In nucleotides, the CDR3 is TGTGCCAGCAGCCCTGGGGGGTATGGCTACACCTTC. Its translation: CASSPGGYGYTF.